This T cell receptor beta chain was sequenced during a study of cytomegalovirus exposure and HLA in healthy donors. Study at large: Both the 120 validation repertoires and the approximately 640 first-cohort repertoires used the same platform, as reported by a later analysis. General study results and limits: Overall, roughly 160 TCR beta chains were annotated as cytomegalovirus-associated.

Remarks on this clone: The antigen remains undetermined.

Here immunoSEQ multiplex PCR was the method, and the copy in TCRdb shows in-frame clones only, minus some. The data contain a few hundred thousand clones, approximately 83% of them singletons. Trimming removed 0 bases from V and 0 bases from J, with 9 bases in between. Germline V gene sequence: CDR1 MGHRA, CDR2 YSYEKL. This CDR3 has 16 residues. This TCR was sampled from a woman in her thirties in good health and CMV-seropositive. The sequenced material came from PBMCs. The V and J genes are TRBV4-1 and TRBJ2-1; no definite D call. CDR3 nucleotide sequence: TGCGCCAGCAGCCAAGAGGGCCCGAGCTCCTACAATGAGCAGTTCTTC. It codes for CASSQEGPSSYNEQFF.